The clone carrying this T cell receptor (beta chain) appeared a single time. Its antigen remains unidentified. Using immunoSEQ multiplex PCR, the repertoire was profiled, and TCRdb retains in-frame clones only, with some absent. The sample yields 45,000 to 60,000 clones, 70% seen once. The sample is drawn from a study of T cell clones after liver transplantation. For the study at large: Subjects received no induction therapy and standard immunosuppression until randomization at 12-24 months post-transplant. Points from the study as a whole: Rather than being deleted, graft donor-reactive T cells may have moved into the graft.

Sequencing used CD4+ T cells from blood, obtained at the 15-month timepoint. This TCR was sampled from a human patient who received a liver transplant. Some T cells may be the graft donor's.

The CDR3 nucleotides read TGTGCCAGCAGCCCCCTGGAGATGGAGCGCAATGAGCAGTTCTTC. It codes for CASSPLEMERNEQFF. The V gene is TRBV6-6, the J gene TRBJ2-1, with D unresolved. Trimming pared 6 bases from V and 6 bases from J, leaving 18 bases between. In germline, CDR1 is MNHNY, CDR2 SVGAGI (reference sequence). The CDR3 runs 15 residues.